A selection of T cell receptor beta chains follows, all from one sample in a study of blood T cell repertoires in COVID-19. Method: immunoSEQ multiplex PCR; TCRdb's copy keeps in-frame clones and lacks some. The sample includes 250,000 or so clones, around 81% of them seen just once. The sequenced material came from PBMCs or T cells enriched from blood (not recorded which). The receptors here all came from a middle-aged man who had recovered from COVID-19. Both conserved end residues are part of each CDR3. A D gene is named only where the DNA matches it firmly. Some rows have no size entry. The others give once, few or many, or a class for an expanded clone.

j_call: TRBJ2-7; d_call: -; clone_size: -; v_call: TRBV18; cdr3_nt: TGTGCCAGCTCACCACCGGTGAGGGCCAGCGAGCAGTACTTC; cdr3_aa: CASSPPVRASEQYF
j_call: TRBJ1-3; d_call: -; clone_size: -; v_call: TRBV11-2; cdr3_nt: TGTGCCAGCAGCTTAGATCGAATAACTAGTCCCCTCTCTGGAAACACCATATATTTT; cdr3_aa: CASSLDRITSPLSGNTIYF
j_call: TRBJ2-1; d_call: -; clone_size: -; v_call: TRBV14; cdr3_nt: TGTGCCAGCAGCCCCGGGAGCGCTAGCTCCTACAATGAGCAGTTCTTC; cdr3_aa: CASSPGSASSYNEQFF
j_call: TRBJ2-5; d_call: TRBD2; clone_size: few; v_call: TRBV9; cdr3_nt: TGTGCCAGCAGCGCCGCCAGTAGCGGGAGAAGACACAACGAGACCCAGTACTTC; cdr3_aa: CASSAASSGRRHNETQYF
j_call: TRBJ2-1; d_call: TRBD2; clone_size: -; v_call: TRBV24-1; cdr3_nt: TGTGCCACCAGTGATTTGTCGACTAGCGAGAGCTCCTACAATGAGCAGTTCTTC; cdr3_aa: CATSDLSTSESSYNEQFF
j_call: TRBJ2-5; d_call: -; clone_size: -; v_call: TRBV7-9; cdr3_nt: TGTGCCAGCAGCTCCTCATTGCCGGGGGAGACCCAGTACTTC; cdr3_aa: CASSSSLPGETQYF
j_call: TRBJ2-7; d_call: TRBD2; clone_size: -; v_call: TRBV9; cdr3_nt: TGTGCCAGCAGCGTAGGAGCCAGCGGGAGTCCCGAGCAGTACTTC; cdr3_aa: CASSVGASGSPEQYF
j_call: TRBJ2-5; d_call: TRBD1; clone_size: -; v_call: TRBV9; cdr3_nt: TGTGCCAGCAGCGCCCCGGGACAGGGGGCGTCCCAGTACTTC; cdr3_aa: CASSAPGQGASQYF
j_call: TRBJ1-1; d_call: -; clone_size: -; v_call: TRBV2; cdr3_nt: TGTGCCGTAAGGGGGACGGGGAACACTGAAGCTTTCTTT; cdr3_aa: CAVRGTGNTEAFF
j_call: TRBJ1-1; d_call: TRBD1; clone_size: -; v_call: TRBV24-1; cdr3_nt: TGTGCCACCGGGGACAGTATGAACACTGAAGCTTTCTTT; cdr3_aa: CATGDSMNTEAFF
j_call: TRBJ1-3; d_call: -; clone_size: -; v_call: TRBV10-3; cdr3_nt: TGTGCCATTCACGTAGGGGTGGAAGGAAACACCATATATTTT; cdr3_aa: CAIHVGVEGNTIYF
j_call: TRBJ2-5; d_call: -; clone_size: -; v_call: TRBV7-9; cdr3_nt: TGTGCCAGCAGCGTGGCCGGGACATCCGCCCAGACCCAGTACTTC; cdr3_aa: CASSVAGTSAQTQYF
j_call: TRBJ1-5; d_call: -; clone_size: -; v_call: TRBV24-1; cdr3_nt: TGTGCCACCAGTGACCGAGGGGAGGTTGGGCAGCCCCAGCATTTT; cdr3_aa: CATSDRGEVGQPQHF
j_call: TRBJ2-5; d_call: -; clone_size: -; v_call: TRBV5-6; cdr3_nt: TGTGCCAGCACAGGGGCCTCTGAGACCCAGTACTTC; cdr3_aa: CASTGASETQYF
j_call: TRBJ2-2; d_call: -; clone_size: once; v_call: TRBV3-1/TRBV3-2; cdr3_nt: TGTGCCAGCAGCCAAGTACGGGCCGGGGAGCTGTTTTTT; cdr3_aa: CASSQVRAGELFF
j_call: TRBJ2-1; d_call: TRBD2; clone_size: -; v_call: TRBV6-2/TRBV6-3; cdr3_nt: TGTGCCAGCAGTCCCTCTTTCGGGAGGAACCCCAATGAGCAGTTCTTC; cdr3_aa: CASSPSFGRNPNEQFF
j_call: TRBJ1-1; d_call: -; clone_size: -; v_call: TRBV20-1; cdr3_nt: TGCAGTGCTAGTGGCAGGTTGAACACTGAAGCTTTCTTT; cdr3_aa: CSASGRLNTEAFF
j_call: TRBJ2-3; d_call: -; clone_size: -; v_call: TRBV9; cdr3_nt: TGTGCCAGCAGCGTAGGGAGACTAGGCACAGATACGCAGTATTTT; cdr3_aa: CASSVGRLGTDTQYF
j_call: TRBJ2-3; d_call: TRBD1; clone_size: -; v_call: TRBV7-3; cdr3_nt: TGTGCCAGCAGCCCAGACAGGGTTACGCAGTATTTT; cdr3_aa: CASSPDRVTQYF
j_call: TRBJ2-7; d_call: TRBD2; clone_size: -; v_call: TRBV9; cdr3_nt: TGTGCCAGCAGCGTAGAAGTTAGCGGGGGGTACGAGCAGTACTTC; cdr3_aa: CASSVEVSGGYEQYF
j_call: TRBJ2-2; d_call: TRBD1; clone_size: -; v_call: TRBV9; cdr3_nt: TGTGCCAGCAGCCCCCGGGACAGGCGTATCACCGGGGAGCTGTTTTTT; cdr3_aa: CASSPRDRRITGELFF
j_call: TRBJ1-2; d_call: TRBD1; clone_size: once; v_call: TRBV7-9; cdr3_nt: TGTGCCAGCAGCTTATCCTTACAGGGGGCACAATATGGCTACACCTTC; cdr3_aa: CASSLSLQGAQYGYTF
j_call: TRBJ2-1; d_call: TRBD1; clone_size: -; v_call: TRBV7-2; cdr3_nt: TGTGCCAGCAGTATAACAGGGGGCTATGAGCAGTTCTTC; cdr3_aa: CASSITGGYEQFF
j_call: TRBJ2-1; d_call: TRBD1; clone_size: -; v_call: TRBV7-9; cdr3_nt: TGTGCCAGCAGCCAAGGACAGGGGGGGAGCCAAGGTGAGCAGTTCTTC; cdr3_aa: CASSQGQGGSQGEQFF
j_call: TRBJ2-3; d_call: TRBD2; clone_size: -; v_call: TRBV24-1; cdr3_nt: TGTGCCACCAGCCTAGCGGGAGGGGGAGATACGCAGTATTTT; cdr3_aa: CATSLAGGGDTQYF
j_call: TRBJ2-1; d_call: -; clone_size: -; v_call: TRBV7-8; cdr3_nt: TGTGCCAGCAGCTTCCGGGGGATGAATGAGCAGTTCTTC; cdr3_aa: CASSFRGMNEQFF
j_call: TRBJ1-4; d_call: TRBD1; clone_size: -; v_call: TRBV7-6; cdr3_nt: TGTGCCAGCAAATTGGACAGGGCTAACGAAAAACTGTTTTTT; cdr3_aa: CASKLDRANEKLFF
j_call: TRBJ1-4; d_call: TRBD1; clone_size: -; v_call: TRBV5-1; cdr3_nt: TGCGCCAGCAGCTTGGACGTGACAGGGGGCGGAGGGGAAAAACTGTTTTTT; cdr3_aa: CASSLDVTGGGGEKLFF
j_call: TRBJ1-4; d_call: -; clone_size: once; v_call: TRBV11-2; cdr3_nt: TGTGCCAGCAACGGACAGTATAATGAAAAACTGTTTTTT; cdr3_aa: CASNGQYNEKLFF
j_call: TRBJ1-3; d_call: -; clone_size: few; v_call: TRBV15; cdr3_nt: TGTGCCACCAGCAGAGTCCGACAAGCCTCTGGAAACACCATATATTTT; cdr3_aa: CATSRVRQASGNTIYF
j_call: TRBJ2-7; d_call: TRBD2; clone_size: -; v_call: TRBV7-9; cdr3_nt: TGTGCCAGCAGCTTAATCTATCGGTCTAGCGGCCAGATGGGATACGAGCAGTACTTC; cdr3_aa: CASSLIYRSSGQMGYEQYF
j_call: TRBJ1-6; d_call: -; clone_size: -; v_call: TRBV9; cdr3_nt: TGTGCCAGCAGCGTAGCAGGGACTAATCCCCTCCACTTT; cdr3_aa: CASSVAGTNPLHF
j_call: TRBJ1-5; d_call: -; clone_size: -; v_call: TRBV15; cdr3_nt: TGTGCCACCAGCTTCGCGGGGTGGGGGAACCAGCCCCAGCATTTT; cdr3_aa: CATSFAGWGNQPQHF
j_call: TRBJ2-1; d_call: -; clone_size: -; v_call: TRBV19; cdr3_nt: TGTGCCAGTAGGGAATGGGGGACTTCCTACAATGAGCAGTTCTTC; cdr3_aa: CASREWGTSYNEQFF
j_call: TRBJ2-5; d_call: TRBD1; clone_size: -; v_call: TRBV5-1; cdr3_nt: TGCGCCAGCAGCGGGGGCGCAGGACAGGGGGAGACCCAGTACTTC; cdr3_aa: CASSGGAGQGETQYF
j_call: TRBJ1-2; d_call: -; clone_size: -; v_call: TRBV19; cdr3_nt: TGTGCCAGTAGTGGGATAGAGACAGGTCCCTACCTCTATGGCTACACCTTC; cdr3_aa: CASSGIETGPYLYGYTF
j_call: TRBJ2-7; d_call: TRBD2; clone_size: -; v_call: TRBV5-8; cdr3_nt: TGTGCCAGCAGCTTGGCCCCGGGAGGGTCTCACGAGCAGTACTTC; cdr3_aa: CASSLAPGGSHEQYF
j_call: TRBJ2-3; d_call: TRBD1; clone_size: -; v_call: TRBV6-6; cdr3_nt: TGTGCCAGCAGTTACTCGACAGGGTTAGCGGATACGCAGTATTTT; cdr3_aa: CASSYSTGLADTQYF
j_call: TRBJ2-1; d_call: TRBD2; clone_size: -; v_call: TRBV24-1; cdr3_nt: TGTGCCACCAGTGACAGGACTAGCGGGAGGGTGGGCAATGAGCAGTTCTTC; cdr3_aa: CATSDRTSGRVGNEQFF
j_call: TRBJ1-1; d_call: -; clone_size: -; v_call: TRBV5-6; cdr3_nt: TGTGCCAGCAGCCTGGGACTGGCGGGGACTGAAGCTTTCTTT; cdr3_aa: CASSLGLAGTEAFF
j_call: TRBJ1-1; d_call: -; clone_size: -; v_call: TRBV12-3/TRBV12-4; cdr3_nt: TGTGCCAGCAGTCCCGGGGGATGGACTGAAGCTTTCTTT; cdr3_aa: CASSPGGWTEAFF
j_call: TRBJ2-2; d_call: TRBD1; clone_size: few; v_call: TRBV19; cdr3_nt: TGTGCCAGCAACAGGGGACCCTCTACCGGGGAGCTGTTTTTT; cdr3_aa: CASNRGPSTGELFF
j_call: TRBJ1-2; d_call: TRBD1; clone_size: -; v_call: TRBV3-1/TRBV3-2; cdr3_nt: TGTGCCAGCAGGATACAGGGGGGCCATGGCTACACCTTC; cdr3_aa: CASRIQGGHGYTF
j_call: TRBJ2-3; d_call: TRBD2; clone_size: -; v_call: TRBV12-5; cdr3_nt: TGTGCTAGTGGTTCTCTAGCGGGAGGGCCCTCGGATACGCAGTATTTT; cdr3_aa: CASGSLAGGPSDTQYF
j_call: TRBJ2-7; d_call: TRBD1; clone_size: -; v_call: TRBV27; cdr3_nt: TGTGCCAGCAGTATAGGGACAGGGGCCTACGAGCAGTACTTC; cdr3_aa: CASSIGTGAYEQYF
j_call: TRBJ2-5; d_call: TRBD2; clone_size: -; v_call: TRBV11-3; cdr3_nt: TGTGCCAGCAGCTTAGGACTAGCCGGGACCCAGTACTTC; cdr3_aa: CASSLGLAGTQYF
j_call: TRBJ2-3; d_call: TRBD2; clone_size: -; v_call: TRBV5-4; cdr3_nt: TGTGCCAGCAGTTTAGCGGGAGGTTCGAAAACAGATACGCAGTATTTT; cdr3_aa: CASSLAGGSKTDTQYF
j_call: TRBJ1-2; d_call: -; clone_size: -; v_call: TRBV4-1; cdr3_nt: TGCGCCAGCAGCCAAGAGCTTCTGGGCGGCTACACCTTC; cdr3_aa: CASSQELLGGYTF
j_call: TRBJ1-2; d_call: -; clone_size: -; v_call: TRBV6-5; cdr3_nt: TGTGCCAGTGTAAGGGCAGGGCAAAACTATGGCTACACCTTC; cdr3_aa: CASVRAGQNYGYTF